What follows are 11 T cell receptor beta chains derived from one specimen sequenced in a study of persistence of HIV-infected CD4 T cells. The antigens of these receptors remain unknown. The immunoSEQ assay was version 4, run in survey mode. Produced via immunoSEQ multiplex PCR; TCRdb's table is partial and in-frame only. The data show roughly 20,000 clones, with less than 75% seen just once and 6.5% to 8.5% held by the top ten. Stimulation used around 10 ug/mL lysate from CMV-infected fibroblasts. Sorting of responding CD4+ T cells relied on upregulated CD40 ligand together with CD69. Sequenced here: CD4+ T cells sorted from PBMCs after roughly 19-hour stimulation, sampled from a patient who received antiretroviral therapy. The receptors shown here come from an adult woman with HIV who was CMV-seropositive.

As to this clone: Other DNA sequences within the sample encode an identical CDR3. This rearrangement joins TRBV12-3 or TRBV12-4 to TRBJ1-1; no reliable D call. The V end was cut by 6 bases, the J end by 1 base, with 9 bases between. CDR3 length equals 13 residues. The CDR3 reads CASSRRENTEAFF. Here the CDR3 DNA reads TGTGCCAGCAGCCGCCGGGAGAACACTGAAGCTTTCTTT.

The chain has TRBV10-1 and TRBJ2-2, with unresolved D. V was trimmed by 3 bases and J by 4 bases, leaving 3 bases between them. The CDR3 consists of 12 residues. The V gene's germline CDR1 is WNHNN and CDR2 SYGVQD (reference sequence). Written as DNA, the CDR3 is TGCGCCAGCAGTGACAGCACCGGGGAGCTGTTTTTT. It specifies CASSDSTGELFF.

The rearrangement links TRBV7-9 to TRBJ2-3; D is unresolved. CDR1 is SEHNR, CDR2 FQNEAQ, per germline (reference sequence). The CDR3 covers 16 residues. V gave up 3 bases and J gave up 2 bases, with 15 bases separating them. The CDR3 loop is CASSFVSFEATDTQYF. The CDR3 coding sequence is TGTGCCAGCAGCTTCGTCTCATTCGAAGCCACAGATACGCAGTATTTT.

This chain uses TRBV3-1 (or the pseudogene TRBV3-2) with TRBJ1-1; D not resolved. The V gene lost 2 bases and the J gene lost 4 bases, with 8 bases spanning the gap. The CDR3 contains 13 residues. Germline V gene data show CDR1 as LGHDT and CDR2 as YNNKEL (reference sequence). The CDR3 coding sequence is TGTGCCAGCAGCCAAATGCAGACCACTGAAGCTTTCTTT. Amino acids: CASSQMQTTEAFF.

The CDR3 DNA is TGCGCCAGCAGCCACCCAGGCCTAGTACAGGGGGCTTTTAATGAAAAACTGTTTTTT. Protein sequence: CASSHPGLVQGAFNEKLFF. The chain recombines TRBV4-1 with TRBJ1-4; 9 bases map to TRBD1. After removal of 3 bases from V and 4 bases from J, the junction contained 15 bases not matched to a gene. Germline assignment: CDR1 MGHRA and CDR2 YSYEKL. The CDR3 has 19 residues.

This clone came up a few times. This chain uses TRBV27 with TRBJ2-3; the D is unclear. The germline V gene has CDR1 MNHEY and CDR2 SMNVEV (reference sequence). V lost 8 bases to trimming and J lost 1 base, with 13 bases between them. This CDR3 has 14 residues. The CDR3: CASDRVGGTDTQYF. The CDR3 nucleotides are TGTGCCAGCGACCGGGTTGGGGGCACAGATACGCAGTATTTT.

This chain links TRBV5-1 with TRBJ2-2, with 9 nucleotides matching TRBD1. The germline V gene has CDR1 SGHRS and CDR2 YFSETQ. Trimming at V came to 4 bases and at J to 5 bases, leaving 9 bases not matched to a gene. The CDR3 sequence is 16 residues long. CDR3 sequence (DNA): TGCGCCAGCAGCCCTACTACAGGGGGCGCGACCGGGGAGCTGTTTTTT. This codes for CASSPTTGGATGELFF.

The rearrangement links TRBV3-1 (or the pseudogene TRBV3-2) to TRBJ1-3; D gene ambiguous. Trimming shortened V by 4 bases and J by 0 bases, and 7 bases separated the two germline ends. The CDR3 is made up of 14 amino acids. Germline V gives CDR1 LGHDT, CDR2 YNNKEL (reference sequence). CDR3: CASSPASSGNTIYF. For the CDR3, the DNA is TGTGCCAGCAGCCCGGCCAGCTCTGGAAACACCATATATTTT.

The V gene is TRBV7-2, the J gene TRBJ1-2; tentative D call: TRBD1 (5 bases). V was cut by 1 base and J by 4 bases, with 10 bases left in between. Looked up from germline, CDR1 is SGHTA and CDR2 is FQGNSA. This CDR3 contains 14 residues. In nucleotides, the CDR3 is TGTGCCAGCAGCTTAGGGGGCAGGATCTATGGCTACACCTTC. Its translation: CASSLGGRIYGYTF.

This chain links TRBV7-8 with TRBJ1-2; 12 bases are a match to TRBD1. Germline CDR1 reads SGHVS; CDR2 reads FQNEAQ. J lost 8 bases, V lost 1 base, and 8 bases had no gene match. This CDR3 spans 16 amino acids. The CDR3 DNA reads TGTGCCAGCAGCTTAGATGTGGGACAGGGGGCGGGAGGCTACACCTTC. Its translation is CASSLDVGQGAGGYTF.

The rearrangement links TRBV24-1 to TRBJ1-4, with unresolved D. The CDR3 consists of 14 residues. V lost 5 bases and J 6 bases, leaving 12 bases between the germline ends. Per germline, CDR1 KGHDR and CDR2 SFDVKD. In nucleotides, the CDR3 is TGTGCCACCAGTGCCCCCGGCGGGGATGAAAAACTGTTTTTT. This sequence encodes CATSAPGGDEKLFF.